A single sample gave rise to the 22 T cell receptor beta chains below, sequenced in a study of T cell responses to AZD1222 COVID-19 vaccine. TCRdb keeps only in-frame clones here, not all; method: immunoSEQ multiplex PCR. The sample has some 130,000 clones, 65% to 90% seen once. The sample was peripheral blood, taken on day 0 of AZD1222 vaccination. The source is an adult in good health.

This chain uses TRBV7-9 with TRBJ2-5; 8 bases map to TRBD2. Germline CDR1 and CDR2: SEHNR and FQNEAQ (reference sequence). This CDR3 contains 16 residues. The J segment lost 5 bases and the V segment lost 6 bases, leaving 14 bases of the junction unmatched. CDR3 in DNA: TGTGCCAGCAGTGATGTGGGGACTAGTTTTCGTGAGACCCAGTACTTC. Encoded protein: CASSDVGTSFRETQYF.

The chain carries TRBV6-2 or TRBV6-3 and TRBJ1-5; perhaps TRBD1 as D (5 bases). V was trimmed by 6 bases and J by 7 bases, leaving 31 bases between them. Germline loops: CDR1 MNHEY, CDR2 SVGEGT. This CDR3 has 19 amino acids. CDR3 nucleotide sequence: TGTGCCAGCAGCCGACCACGAATAATAGAAGGGGTGCGGCGACAGCCCCAGCATTTT. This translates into CASSRPRIIEGVRRQPQHF.

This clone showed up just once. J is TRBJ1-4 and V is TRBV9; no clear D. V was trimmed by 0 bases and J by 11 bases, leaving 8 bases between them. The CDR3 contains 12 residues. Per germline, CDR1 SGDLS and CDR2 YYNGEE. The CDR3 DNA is TGTGCCAGCAGCGTAGTGGGAGGGAAACTGTTTTTT. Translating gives CASSVVGGKLFF.

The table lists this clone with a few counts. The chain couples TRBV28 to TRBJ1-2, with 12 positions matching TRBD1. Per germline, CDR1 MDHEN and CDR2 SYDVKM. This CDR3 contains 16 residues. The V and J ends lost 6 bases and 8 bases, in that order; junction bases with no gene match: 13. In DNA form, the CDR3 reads TGTGCCAGCAGCCGCCCCGGGACAGGGGGCTCTCGGGGCTACACCTTC. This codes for CASSRPGTGGSRGYTF.

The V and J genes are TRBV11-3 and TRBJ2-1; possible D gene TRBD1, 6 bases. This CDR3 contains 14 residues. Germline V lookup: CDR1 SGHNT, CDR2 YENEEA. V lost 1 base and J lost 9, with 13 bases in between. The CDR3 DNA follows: TGTGCCAGCAGCTTAGGAAGGGGGTCGAGTGAGCAGTTCTTC. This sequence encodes CASSLGRGSSEQFF.

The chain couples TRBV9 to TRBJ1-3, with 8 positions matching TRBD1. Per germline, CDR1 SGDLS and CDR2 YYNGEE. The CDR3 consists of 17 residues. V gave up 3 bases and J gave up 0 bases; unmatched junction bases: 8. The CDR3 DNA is TGTGCCAGCAGCGAGGCGGGACAGGCCTACTCTGGAAACACCATATATTTT. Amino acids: CASSEAGQAYSGNTIYF. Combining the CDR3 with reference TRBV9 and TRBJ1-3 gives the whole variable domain DSGVTQTPKHLITATGQRVTLRCSPRSGDLSVYWYQQSLDQGLQFLIQYYNGEERAKGNILERFSAQQFPDLHSELNLSSLELGDSALYFCASSEAGQAYSGNTIYFGEGSWLTVV.

The CDR3 loop reads CASSPGGGASTDTQYF. The DNA of the CDR3 is TGCGCCAGCAGCCCGGGCGGGGGGGCAAGCACAGATACGCAGTATTTT. The V call is TRBV5-1, the J call TRBJ2-3; TRBD2 agrees at 9 bases. Trimming cost V 4 bases and J 0 bases; bases outside gene matches: 6. Germline-derived CDR1 and CDR2 are SGHRS and YFSETQ. The CDR3 covers 16 residues.

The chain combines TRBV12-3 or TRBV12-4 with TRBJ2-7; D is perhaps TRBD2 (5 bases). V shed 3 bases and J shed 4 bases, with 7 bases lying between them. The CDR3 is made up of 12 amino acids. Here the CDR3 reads CASSFEGYEQYF. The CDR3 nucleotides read TGTGCCAGCAGTTTTGAGGGTTACGAGCAGTACTTC.

The CDR3 sequence: CASSEGGGDVYEQYF. Written as DNA, the CDR3 is TGTGCCAGCAGTGAGGGCGGGGGGGATGTCTACGAGCAGTACTTC. This chain links TRBV6-1 with TRBJ2-7; 9 bases map to TRBD2. CDR3 length equals 15 residues. The V gene end was trimmed by 3 bases and the J gene end by 3 bases; junction bases not matched to a gene: 6. Germline CDR1 and CDR2: MNHNS and SASEGT.

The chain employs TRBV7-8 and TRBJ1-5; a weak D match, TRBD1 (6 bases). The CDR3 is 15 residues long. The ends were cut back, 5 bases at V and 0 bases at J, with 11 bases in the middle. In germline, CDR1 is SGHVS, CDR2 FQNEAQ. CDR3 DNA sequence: TGTGCCAGCAGCCGGACAGATTATAGCAATCAGCCCCAGCATTTT. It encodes CASSRTDYSNQPQHF.

The CDR3 region has the DNA TGCGCCAGCGGTACCGGGACGTGGGACAATGAGCAGTTCTTC. Translation: CASGTGTWDNEQFF. The chain has TRBV10-1 and TRBJ2-1, with D perhaps matching TRBD1 or TRBD2 (5 bases each). This CDR3 has 14 amino acids. Germline V gene lookup returns CDR1 WNHNN and CDR2 SYGVQD (reference sequence). Trimming removed 8 bases from V and 5 bases from J, with 16 bases in between.

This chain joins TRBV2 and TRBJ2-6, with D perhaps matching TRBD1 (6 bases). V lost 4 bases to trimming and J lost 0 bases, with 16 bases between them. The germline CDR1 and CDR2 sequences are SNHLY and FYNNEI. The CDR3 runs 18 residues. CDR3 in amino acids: CASSGGQFSSSGANVLTF. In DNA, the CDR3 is TGTGCCAGCAGTGGAGGACAGTTTTCGAGCTCTGGGGCCAACGTCCTGACTTTC.

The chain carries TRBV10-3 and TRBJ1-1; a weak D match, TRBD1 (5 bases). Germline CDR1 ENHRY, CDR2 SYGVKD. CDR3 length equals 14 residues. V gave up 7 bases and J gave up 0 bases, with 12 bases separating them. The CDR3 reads CAIKEGSMNTEAFF. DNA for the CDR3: TGTGCCATCAAGGAGGGGTCTATGAACACTGAAGCTTTCTTT.

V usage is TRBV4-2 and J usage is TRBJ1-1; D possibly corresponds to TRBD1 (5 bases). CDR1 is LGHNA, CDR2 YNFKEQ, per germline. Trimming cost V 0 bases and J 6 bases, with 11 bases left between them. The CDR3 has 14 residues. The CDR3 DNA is TGTGCCAGCAGCCAAGATCTAATCAGGGCTGAAGCTTTCTTT. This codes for CASSQDLIRAEAFF.

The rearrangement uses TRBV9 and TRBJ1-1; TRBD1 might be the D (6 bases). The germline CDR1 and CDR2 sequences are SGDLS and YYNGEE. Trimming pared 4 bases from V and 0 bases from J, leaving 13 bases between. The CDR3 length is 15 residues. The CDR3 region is CASSKRTEMNTEAFF. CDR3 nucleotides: TGTGCCAGCAGCAAACGGACAGAGATGAACACTGAAGCTTTCTTT.

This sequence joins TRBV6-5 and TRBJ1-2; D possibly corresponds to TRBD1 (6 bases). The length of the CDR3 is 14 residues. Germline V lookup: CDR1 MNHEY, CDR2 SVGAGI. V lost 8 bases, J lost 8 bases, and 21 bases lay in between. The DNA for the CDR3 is TGTGCCAGCTCGACCCCGGGACACCCCTCGGGCTACACCTTC. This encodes CASSTPGHPSGYTF.

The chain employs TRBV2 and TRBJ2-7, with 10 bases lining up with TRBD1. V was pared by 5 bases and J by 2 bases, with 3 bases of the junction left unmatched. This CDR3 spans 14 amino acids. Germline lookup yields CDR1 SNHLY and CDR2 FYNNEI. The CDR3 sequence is CASSSGTGAYEQYF. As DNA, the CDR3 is TGTGCCAGCAGTTCCGGGACAGGGGCCTACGAGCAGTACTTC.

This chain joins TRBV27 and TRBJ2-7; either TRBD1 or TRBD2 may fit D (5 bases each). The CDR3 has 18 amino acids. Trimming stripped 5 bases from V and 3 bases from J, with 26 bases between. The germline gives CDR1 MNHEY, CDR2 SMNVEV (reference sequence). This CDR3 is CASSRSTGTDTLGYEQYF. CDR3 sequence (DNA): TGTGCCAGCAGTCGAAGTACCGGGACCGATACCCTAGGCTACGAGCAGTACTTC.

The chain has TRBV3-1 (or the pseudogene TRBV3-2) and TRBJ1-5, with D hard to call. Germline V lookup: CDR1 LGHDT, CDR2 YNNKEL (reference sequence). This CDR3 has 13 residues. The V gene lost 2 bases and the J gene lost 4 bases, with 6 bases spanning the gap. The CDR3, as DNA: TGTGCCAGCAGCCAAATGGTGAATCAGCCCCAGCATTTT. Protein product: CASSQMVNQPQHF.

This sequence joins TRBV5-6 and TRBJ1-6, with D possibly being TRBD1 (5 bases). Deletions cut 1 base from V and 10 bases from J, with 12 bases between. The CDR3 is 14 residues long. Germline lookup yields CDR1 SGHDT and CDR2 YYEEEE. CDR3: CASSLRTGGSPLHF. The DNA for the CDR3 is TGTGCCAGCAGCTTGCGGACGGGGGGATCACCCCTCCACTTT.

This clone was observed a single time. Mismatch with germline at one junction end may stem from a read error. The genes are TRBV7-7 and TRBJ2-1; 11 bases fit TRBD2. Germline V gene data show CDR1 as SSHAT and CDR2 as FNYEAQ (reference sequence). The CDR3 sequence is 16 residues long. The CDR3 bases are TGTGCTAGCAGCTTACTAGCGGGGGCCTCCTACAATGAGCAGTTCTTC. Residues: CASSLLAGASYNEQFF.

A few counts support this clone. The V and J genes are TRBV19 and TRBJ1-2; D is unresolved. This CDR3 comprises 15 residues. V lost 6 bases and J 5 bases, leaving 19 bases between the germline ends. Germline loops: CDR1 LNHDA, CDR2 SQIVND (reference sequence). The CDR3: CASRPGWGVQYGYTF. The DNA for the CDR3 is TGTGCCAGTAGACCCGGTTGGGGAGTCCAGTATGGCTACACCTTC.